This T cell receptor beta chain emerged from a study of blood T cell repertoires in COVID-19. About the research overall: Researchers got acute and convalescent COVID-19 samples from the United States, Italy and Spain.

The CDR3 runs to 14 residues. The trim removed 6 bases at V and 4 bases at J, leaving 5 bases unmatched. Looked up from germline, CDR1 is SGHDT and CDR2 is YYEEEE. Source study methods: Estimates of nucleated cell counts were drawn from the amplification of reference gene primers. Sequencing was performed with immunoSEQ multiplex PCR; in TCRdb, only in-frame clones are kept and a portion is missing. V and J calls and clone size follow that table, whereas D and trimming were derived from the DNA. Of some 200,000 clones in the sample, roughly nine tenths are singletons; the top ten hold 9.5% to 15%. The rearrangement uses TRBV5-6 and TRBJ2-7, with 12 bases aligning to TRBD2. The sequenced sample consisted of peripheral blood. This TCR was recovered from a woman between 18 and 29 years old who had recovered from COVID-19. The CDR3 reads CASTTSGGIYEQYF. CDR3 nucleotide sequence: TGTGCCAGCACGACTAGCGGGGGTATATACGAGCAGTACTTC.